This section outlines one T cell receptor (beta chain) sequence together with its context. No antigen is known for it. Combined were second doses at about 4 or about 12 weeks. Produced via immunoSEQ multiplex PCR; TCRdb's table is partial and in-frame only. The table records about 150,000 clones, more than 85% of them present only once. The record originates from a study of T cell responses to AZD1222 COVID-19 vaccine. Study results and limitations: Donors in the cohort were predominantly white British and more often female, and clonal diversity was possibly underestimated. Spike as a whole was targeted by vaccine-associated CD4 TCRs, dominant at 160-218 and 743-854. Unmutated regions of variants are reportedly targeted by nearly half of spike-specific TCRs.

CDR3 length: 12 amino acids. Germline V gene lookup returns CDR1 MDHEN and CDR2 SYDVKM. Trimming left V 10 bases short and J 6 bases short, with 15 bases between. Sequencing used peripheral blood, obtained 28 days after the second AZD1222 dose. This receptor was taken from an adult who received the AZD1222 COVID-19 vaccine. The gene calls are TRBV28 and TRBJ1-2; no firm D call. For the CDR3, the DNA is TGTGCCACCTCTCCCGCGGGCGATGGCTACACCTTC. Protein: CATSPAGDGYTF.